These 27 T cell receptor beta chains came from one sample sequenced in a study of blood T cell repertoires in COVID-19. This table comes from immunoSEQ multiplex PCR, and its TCRdb copy is limited to in-frame clones, with some not included. The sample shows about 290,000 clones, roughly 90% of them seen only once. Sequencing input: PBMCs or T cells enriched from blood (not recorded which). Receptors were obtained from a woman aged 40 to 50 who had recovered from COVID-19.

The chain joins TRBV13 to TRBJ1-3; D might be TRBD1 (6 bases). With 5 bases removed from V and 5 bases from J, the gap between germline ends came to 13 bases. CDR1 is PRHDT, CDR2 FYEKMQ, per germline (reference sequence). This CDR3 is 14 amino acids long. This CDR3 is CASSVTGARNTIYF. CDR3 coding DNA: TGTGCCAGCAGCGTGACAGGTGCCCGAAACACCATATATTTT. Based on the CDR3 plus reference TRBV13 and TRBJ1-3, the full variable domain is AAGVIQSPRHLIKEKRETATLKCYPIPRHDTVYWYQQGPGQDPQFLISFYEKMQSDKGSIPDRFSAQQFSDYHSELNMSSLELGDSALYFCASSVTGARNTIYFGEGSWLTVV.

In its sample, this clone was seen a few times. The chain employs TRBV11-1 and TRBJ2-1; TRBD2 matches 7 bases. CDR1 is SGHAT and CDR2 is FQDESV in the germline V gene (reference sequence). This CDR3 spans 15 amino acids. Trimming cost V 2 bases and J 5 bases; bases outside gene matches: 6. The CDR3 here is CASSLSGTNNNEQFF. The CDR3 bases are TGTGCCAGCAGCTTAAGCGGGACTAACAACAATGAGCAGTTCTTC.

The chain links TRBV5-1 to TRBJ1-1; TRBD1 aligns across 7 bases. The CDR3 sequence is 18 residues long. Trimming at V came to 4 bases and at J to 0 bases, leaving 15 bases not matched to a gene. Germline values: CDR1 SGHRS, CDR2 YFSETQ. The CDR3 DNA reads TGCGCCAGCAGCAAACCCCGGGGTCGGACAGGCCTGAACACTGAAGCTTTCTTT. Its protein is CASSKPRGRTGLNTEAFF. The whole variable domain, remainder taken from reference TRBV5-1 and TRBJ1-1, is KAGVTQTPRYLIKTRGQQVTLSCSPISGHRSVSWYQQTPGQGLQFLFEYFSETQRNKGNFPGRFSGRQFSNSRSEMNVSTLELGDSALYLCASSKPRGRTGLNTEAFFGQGTRLTVV.

About this clone: A much larger clone lies one base from this, so it may be a read error. The rearrangement joins TRBV7-2 to TRBJ2-7; D might be TRBD1 (6 bases). Trimming removed 3 bases from V and 1 base from J, with 7 bases in between. The germline V gene encodes CDR1 SGHTA and CDR2 FQGNSA. This CDR3 contains 13 residues. CDR3 amino acids: CASSFGQSYEQYF. Here the CDR3 DNA reads TGTGCCAGCAGCTTCGGACAGTCCTACGAGCAGTACTTC.

The J gene is TRBJ2-7, the V gene TRBV5-4; 8 nucleotides align to TRBD1. Losses at the gene ends were 3 bases for V and 2 bases for J; bases not matched to a gene: 7. This CDR3 has 15 amino acids. Germline V gene data show CDR1 as SGHNT and CDR2 as YYREEE (reference sequence). CDR3 region: CASSYGQGAPYEQYF. In nucleotides, the CDR3 is TGTGCCAGCAGCTACGGCCAGGGGGCCCCCTACGAGCAGTACTTC. Based on the CDR3 plus reference TRBV5-4 and TRBJ2-7, the full variable domain is ETGVTQSPTHLIKTRGQQVTLRCSSQSGHNTVSWYQQALGQGPQFIFQYYREEENGRGNFPPRFSGLQFPNYSSELNVNALELDDSALYLCASSYGQGAPYEQYFGPGTRLTVT.

The CDR3 nucleotides are TGTGCCAGCAGCTTAGCGGGCGGGAGGGCCATAGATACGCAGTATTTT. It codes for CASSLAGGRAIDTQYF. The chain recombines TRBV7-9 with TRBJ2-3; 9 bases match TRBD2. Germline assignment: CDR1 SEHNR and CDR2 FQNEAQ (reference sequence). Trimming at V came to 0 bases and at J to 5 bases, leaving 6 bases not matched to a gene. The CDR3 is 16 amino acids.

This clone was seen a few times. The chain has TRBV18 and TRBJ2-1; 7 nucleotides line up with TRBD2. The CDR3 runs to 19 residues. With 6 bases clipped from V and 7 bases from J, the junction kept 24 bases outside the gene matches. Germline CDR1 KGHSH, CDR2 LQKENI. The CDR3: CASSLSMSPTSVERNEQFF. Written as DNA, the CDR3 is TGTGCCAGCTCCCTCTCCATGTCCCCAACTAGCGTCGAACGGAATGAGCAGTTCTTC. Based on the CDR3 plus reference TRBV18 and TRBJ2-1, the full variable domain is NAGVMQNPRHLVRRRGQEARLRCSPMKGHSHVYWYRQLPEEGLKFMVYLQKENIIDESGMPKERFSAEFPKEGPSILRIQQVVRGDSAAYFCASSLSMSPTSVERNEQFFGPGTRLTVL.

This clone was seen once. The rearrangement joins TRBV27 to TRBJ1-5; maybe TRBD1 (6 bases). Trimming took off 4 bases at V and 4 bases at J, with 17 bases between the two ends. CDR1 is MNHEY, CDR2 SMNVEV, per germline (reference sequence). The CDR3 sequence is 16 residues long. The CDR3 reads CASSSTGTPRNQPQHF. CDR3 in DNA: TGTGCCAGCAGTTCAACAGGGACCCCTAGAAATCAGCCCCAGCATTTT.

The chain couples TRBV7-7 to TRBJ1-5, with 8 bases aligning to TRBD1. From germline, CDR1 is SSHAT and CDR2 FNYEAQ (reference sequence). There are 19 residues in the CDR3. DNA of the CDR3: TGTGCTAGCTCTTTCGCGGAGGGCAGGGGGCATTTCAGCAATCAGCCCCAGCATTTT. Amino acids: CASSFAEGRGHFSNQPQHF.

The chain carries TRBV27 and TRBJ2-2; weak D call: TRBD2 (6 bases). The V gene lost 3 bases and the J gene lost 0 bases, with 11 bases spanning the gap. The CDR3 extends over 16 amino acids. CDR1 and CDR2 from the germline V gene are MNHEY and SMNVEV (reference sequence). As DNA, the CDR3 is TGTGCCAGCAGTTTTGGGGGGAGGACGAACACCGGGGAGCTGTTTTTT. It specifies CASSFGGRTNTGELFF.

CDR3 nucleotides: TGTGCCAGCAGTACCGGGACAGGGAGTGGCTACACCTTC. Encoded protein: CASSTGTGSGYTF. The chain couples TRBV6-5 to TRBJ1-2, with TRBD1 matching 9 bases. J lost 7 bases, V lost 5 bases, and 5 bases had no gene match. This CDR3 is built from 13 residues. Germline V gene data show CDR1 as MNHEY and CDR2 as SVGAGI.

The CDR3 DNA is TGTGCCAGCAGCAAGCGGGGGAGCTCCTACAATGAGCAGTTCTTC. It translates to CASSKRGSSYNEQFF. The chain employs TRBV7-6 and TRBJ2-1; 8 bases line up with TRBD2. In germline, CDR1 is SGHVS, CDR2 FNYEAQ. This CDR3 is built from 15 residues. V trimming: 5 bases; J trimming: 0 bases; junction bases outside the gene matches: 3.

In this sample, this clone turned up once. V is TRBV19 and J is TRBJ1-2; D unresolved. V was pared by 10 bases and J by 0 bases, with 9 bases between. Germline V gene data show CDR1 as LNHDA and CDR2 as SQIVND (reference sequence). This CDR3 has 12 residues. The CDR3 DNA sequence: TGTGCCACCGAGTATGCTAACTATGGCTACACCTTC. Translating it yields CATEYANYGYTF.

The rearrangement uses TRBV29-1 and TRBJ2-1, with D unresolved. There are 13 residues in the CDR3. CDR1 SQVTM and CDR2 ANQGSEA come from the germline V gene. Trimming removed 2 bases at V and 2 bases at J, with 7 bases between. CDR3 nucleotides: TGCAGCGTTGAAAGGCGGACCTACAATGAGCAGTTCTTC. Protein product: CSVERRTYNEQFF.

The V gene is TRBV19, the J gene TRBJ1-6; tentatively, D is TRBD1 (6 bases). Germline V gene sequence: CDR1 LNHDA, CDR2 SQIVND (reference sequence). Trimming left V 8 bases short and J 1 base short, with 12 bases between. The CDR3 has 15 residues. This CDR3 reads CASHGQTSYNSPLHF. CDR3 bases: TGTGCCAGTCATGGACAGACATCCTATAATTCACCCCTCCACTTT.

J is TRBJ2-7 and V is TRBV29-1; D uncertain. This CDR3 spans 12 amino acids. CDR1 is SQVTM and CDR2 is ANQGSEA in the germline V gene. The germline V and J ends were trimmed by 2 bases and 3 bases, with 8 bases remaining between them. CDR3 coding DNA: TGCAGCGTTGAACTCTCGGGCTACGAGCAGTACTTC. This codes for CSVELSGYEQYF.

This clone came up once. The genes are TRBV19 and TRBJ2-4; D is perhaps TRBD2 (6 bases). Trimming shortened V by 7 bases and J by 5 bases, and 15 bases separated the two germline ends. The CDR3 consists of 14 residues. Looked up from germline, CDR1 is LNHDA and CDR2 is SQIVND (reference sequence). In nucleotides, the CDR3 is TGTGCCAGTATTGGAGGGGTTTTGGAAAACATTCAGTACTTC. It specifies CASIGGVLENIQYF.

CDR3 in DNA: TGTGCCAGCAGCTTACTCTCCGGACAGTTGAACACTGAAGCTTTCTTT. It translates to CASSLLSGQLNTEAFF. The chain has TRBV7-8 and TRBJ1-1; a possible D gene is TRBD1 (6 bases). The CDR3 extends over 16 amino acids. Looked up from germline, CDR1 is SGHVS and CDR2 is FQNEAQ. V shed 2 bases and J shed 0 bases, with 13 bases lying between them.

The CDR3 region is CASSRTGGYNEQFF. In DNA form, the CDR3 reads TGTGCCAGCAGCCGTACAGGGGGCTACAATGAGCAGTTCTTC. The V and J genes are TRBV7-6 and TRBJ2-1, with TRBD1 matching 8 bases. CDR1 and CDR2 (germline): SGHVS, FNYEAQ. This CDR3 is built from 14 residues. V trimming: 5 bases; J trimming: 3 bases; junction bases outside the gene matches: 3. Drawing the rest from reference TRBV7-6 and TRBJ2-1, the complete variable domain is GAGVSQSPRYKVTKRGQDVALRCDPISGHVSLYWYRQALGQGPEFLTYFNYEAQQDKSGLPNDRFSAERPEGSISTLTIQRTEQRDSAMYRCASSRTGGYNEQFFGPGTRLTVL.

The V and J genes are TRBV4-2 and TRBJ1-2; D not certain. V lost 1 base, J lost 8 bases, and 20 bases lay in between. Germline-derived CDR1 and CDR2 are LGHNA and YNFKEQ. CDR3 length: 16 residues. The CDR3 is CASSQGGASKVEGYTF. The CDR3 bases are TGTGCCAGCAGCCAAGGAGGTGCCAGCAAGGTTGAGGGCTACACCTTC.

The chain joins TRBV29-1 to TRBJ1-2, with 7 bases that match TRBD1. The V segment lost 6 bases and the J segment 5 bases; nucleotides outside the gene matches: 6. CDR3 length: 12 residues. Germline V gene sequence: CDR1 SQVTM, CDR2 ANQGSEA. CDR3 loop: CSVAGQRYGYTF. CDR3 sequence (DNA): TGCAGCGTCGCGGGACAGAGATATGGCTACACCTTC. The complete variable domain, with remaining parts taken from reference TRBV29-1 and TRBJ1-2, reads SAVISQKPSRDICQRGTSLTIQCQVDSQVTMMFWYRQQPGQSLTLIATANQGSEATYESGFVIDKFPISRPNLTFSTLTVSNMSPEDSSIYLCSVAGQRYGYTFGSGTRLTVV.

The chain couples TRBV5-5 to TRBJ1-2; 7 bases are a match to TRBD1. Trimming took 2 bases from V and 7 from J; bases not matched to a gene: 2. This CDR3 spans 12 amino acids. Germline-derived CDR1 and CDR2 are SGHKS and YYEKEE (reference sequence). As DNA, the CDR3 is TGTGCCAGCAGCTTTGACAGGGCTGGCTACACCTTC. This sequence encodes CASSFDRAGYTF.

The V call is TRBV11-1, the J call TRBJ2-1; the match to TRBD1 covers 7 bases. Per germline, CDR1 SGHAT and CDR2 FQDESV (reference sequence). The CDR3 is 15 amino acids. J lost 4 bases, V lost 7 bases, and 10 bases had no gene match. CDR3 protein: CASTTLGTEYNEQFF. In DNA form, the CDR3 reads TGTGCCAGCACCACGCTAGGGACAGAGTACAATGAGCAGTTCTTC.

This chain uses TRBV27 with TRBJ1-3, with 7 nucleotides matching TRBD1. This CDR3 contains 14 residues. The V segment lost 5 bases and the J segment 3 bases; nucleotides outside the gene matches: 4. Germline V gene data show CDR1 as MNHEY and CDR2 as SMNVEV (reference sequence). Here the CDR3 DNA reads TGTGCCAGCAGTCAAACAGGGGTTGGAAACACCATATATTTT. Amino acids: CASSQTGVGNTIYF.

The rearrangement links TRBV30 to TRBJ1-2, with 8 bases fitting TRBD1. Germline V gives CDR1 GTSNPN, CDR2 SVGIG (reference sequence). The CDR3 runs 17 residues. With V trimmed by 0 bases and J by 0 bases, 9 bases remained unmatched. DNA of the CDR3: TGTGCCTGGAGTGTGGGAGGCCCGACAGGGGCTAACTATGGCTACACCTTC. This sequence encodes CAWSVGGPTGANYGYTF.

The J gene is TRBJ1-6, the V gene TRBV21-1. TRBV21-1 corresponds to a pseudogene. The CDR3 has 14 residues. The chain's CDR3 is CASSKVTRNSPLHF. In DNA, the CDR3 is TGTGCCAGCAGCAAAGTGACTCGTAATTCACCCCTCCACTTT.

This clone was found once. This chain connects TRBV5-1 to TRBJ1-6; TRBD1 matches at 10 bases. This CDR3 comprises 14 residues. Trimming cost V 4 bases and J 7 bases; bases outside gene matches: 2. Germline CDR1 SGHRS, CDR2 YFSETQ. The CDR3 DNA reads as TGCGCCAGCAGCGGGACAGGGGCGAATTCACCCCTCCACTTT. The encoded protein is CASSGTGANSPLHF.